A selection of T cell receptor beta chains follows, all from one sample in a study of cytomegalovirus exposure and HLA in healthy donors. Measured with immunoSEQ multiplex PCR; TCRdb has only the in-frame clones, and not every one. The sample includes 150,000 to 180,000 clones, about 80% of them seen just once. Material for sequencing was PBMCs. The receptors derive from a man aged 30 to 39 in good health and CMV-seropositive. CDR3s include the opening cysteine and the closing phenylalanine or tryptophan.

>TRBV5-6
CASSLSGEFSYNEQFF
>TRBV28
CASRDGTVHTF
>TRBV29-1
CSVVGTSGKEGDEQFF
>TRBV7-7
CASSPQPIAGEPTDTQYF
>TRBV7-3
CASSLASGTDTQYF
>TRBV6-6
CASRGDQPQHF
>TRBV29-1
CSVERDRGSEQFF
>TRBV5-6
CASSPPGTVVEAFF
>TRBV10-3
CAISSQGGTETQYF
>TRBV10-1
CASRLWRTGRRYKEKLFF
>TRBV21-1
CASSQNRSGRDRTPPNNEQFF
>TRBV5-6
CASSFADRVCRAFF
>TRBV28
CASSLDVRADGYTF
>TRBV5-8
CASSLGQPNTDTQYF
>TRBV5-4
CASSLEVAGGEETQYF
>TRBV9
CASSPESGTATGELFF
>TRBV19
CASSTSTSEYEQYF
>TRBV7-9
CASSLAGHNNSPLHF
>TRBV12-5
CASGPSRTSGGRLQFF
>TRBV27
CASSLAGFYEQYF